This TCR beta chain was captured by sequencing in a study of human T cells and chemical hapten exposure. This clonotype was picked up a small number of times. Its antigen is not known. Findings of the study overall: DPC sensitization did not alter TCRs above 1 in 1000 frequency.

Unique molecular identifiers were affixed to discrete cDNA molecules within the library. Methods used by the authors: TCRs per sample had a median of about 100,000 and ranged from 23,224 to 690,600. TCRdb ran MiXCR on the RACE reads and lists one entry per CDR3 protein. The V and J calls reflect TCRdb's pipeline rather than the authors' work. The sample has tens of thousands of distinct CDR3 sequences; less than 5.5% are singletons. Sample time point: healthy volunteer bleed at 6 weeks. Total RNA was isolated from unfractionated whole blood. Material: whole blood. This clonotype was sampled from a human donor in good health. Some clones in this sample may be carry-over from other donors' samples.

CDR3 bases: TGTGCCAGTAGTCCGATACCGGGACAGGCAACGAATCAGCCCCAGCATTTT. Amino acid sequence: CASSPIPGQATNQPQHF. The chain links TRBV19 to TRBJ1-5; 8 nucleotides agree with TRBD1. Germline assignment: CDR1 LNHDA and CDR2 SQIVND (reference sequence). The CDR3 sequence is 17 residues long. V shed 5 bases, J shed 4 bases, and the junction held 13 bases outside the gene matches.